The T cell receptor beta chain under discussion was sequenced for a study of PD-1 blockade in classical Hodgkin lymphoma. Patients all relapsed after autologous stem cell transplantation, and there was variation in brentuximab vedotin exposure. Findings and limits, study-wide: Newly diagnosed patients had diversity similar to the baseline diversity of complete responders. A significant rise in TCR diversity was seen by C4D1 for CD4+ cells but not for CD8+ cells.

The method was immunoSEQ multiplex PCR; TCRdb's version includes in-frame clones alone and lacks a portion of them. Of under 95,000 clones listed, under 95% are singletons. V gave up 5 bases and J gave up 1 base, with 11 bases separating them. Per germline, CDR1 MNHNS and CDR2 SASEGT. The CDR3 runs 14 residues. For this clone: Its antigen remains unknown.

The sequencing used peripheral blood mononuclear cells (PBMCs), collected at baseline. The sequence was collected from a human donor with classical Hodgkin lymphoma. The rearrangement joins TRBV6-1 to TRBJ2-5, with D possibly being TRBD1 (6 bases). CDR3 loop: CASSPGAVQETQYF. In DNA, the CDR3 is TGTGCCAGCAGTCCAGGGGCAGTCCAAGAGACCCAGTACTTC.